The source of this T cell receptor (beta chain) is a study of T cell repertoires in cytomegalovirus infection. Overall study context: Public TCR beta signatures marked donors with CMV infection and the matching HLA. Findings of the study overall: Individuals carrying CMV plus the relevant HLA were identified by cumulative frequency of public TCR beta families. Clonotypes of TCR beta that were HLA-C-restricted and CMV-specific dominated the ex vivo response.

Details on this clonotype: Its antigen is undetermined.

V was trimmed by 11 bases and J by 2 bases, leaving 13 bases between them. Germline V lookup: CDR1 KGHSH, CDR2 LQKENI. This CDR3 has 13 amino acids. TCRdb redid the calling of the reads with MiXCR, one entry per CDR3 protein. Among some 680,000 distinct CDR3 sequences, approximately 40% were seen once, and the ten largest hold more than 2.5%. Sequencing used PBMCs. The receptor was derived from a human donor in good health (CMV status not recorded). Some clones in this sample may be carry-over from other donors' samples. This chain connects TRBV18 to TRBJ1-3; D not resolved. The CDR3 region is CASTPAAGNTIYF. CDR3 DNA: TGTGCCTCCACGCCGGCGGCTGGAAACACCATATATTTT. The full variable domain, in which reference TRBV18 and TRBJ1-3 provide the parts outside the CDR3, is NAGVMQNPRHLVRRRGQEARLRCSPMKGHSHVYWYRQLPEEGLKFMVYLQKENIIDESGMPKERFSAEFPKEGPSILRIQQVVRGDSAAYFCASTPAAGNTIYFGEGSWLTVV.